The 6 T cell receptor beta chains listed next were all sequenced from one sample in a study of T cell responses to AZD1222 COVID-19 vaccine. Profiling relied on immunoSEQ multiplex PCR, and the TCRdb table lists in-frame clones only, not all of them. The repertoire includes about 140,000 clones, roughly 91% of them detected once, and roughly 6% sits in the top ten. The sample here was peripheral blood, taken 28 days after the second AZD1222 dose. All receptors derive from an adult who received the AZD1222 COVID-19 vaccine.

The V gene is TRBV19, the J gene TRBJ2-2; 8 positions agree with TRBD1. The CDR3 is 17 amino acids. Germline V gene lookup returns CDR1 LNHDA and CDR2 SQIVND (reference sequence). V was pared by 3 bases and J by 0 bases, with 6 bases of the junction left unmatched. CDR3 DNA: TGTGCCAGTAGTATTAGGGCAGGGGGCGCGAACACCGGGGAGCTGTTTTTT. Encoded protein: CASSIRAGGANTGELFF.

This clone was found once. The J gene is TRBJ2-1, the V gene TRBV18; 9 bases agree with TRBD2. Germline V gene data show CDR1 as KGHSH and CDR2 as LQKENI. With 0 bases clipped from V and 3 bases from J, the junction kept 6 bases outside the gene matches. This CDR3 has 17 residues. The CDR3 DNA is TGTGCCAGCTCACCACCTAGGGCTAGCGGGGACTACAATGAGCAGTTCTTC. Protein sequence: CASSPPRASGDYNEQFF.

The chain combines TRBV7-9 with TRBJ2-4; D possibly matches TRBD1 or TRBD2 (5 bases each). Trimming removed 5 bases at V and 8 bases at J, with 13 bases between. This CDR3 comprises 13 residues. CDR1 and CDR2 (germline): SEHNR, FQNEAQ (reference sequence). The chain's CDR3 is CASSPGTADIQYF. CDR3 in DNA: TGTGCCAGCAGCCCAGGGACGGCCGACATTCAGTACTTC.

V gene TRBV9 combines with J gene TRBJ2-3, with 12 bases fitting TRBD2. The J segment lost 6 bases and the V segment lost 4 bases, leaving 6 bases of the junction unmatched. This CDR3 has 15 amino acids. Germline CDR1 is SGDLS and CDR2 is YYNGEE. This CDR3 reads CASSFRTSGTDTQYF. CDR3 bases: TGTGCCAGCAGCTTTCGGACTAGCGGGACTGATACGCAGTATTTT.

The chain is built from TRBV7-6 and TRBJ1-6; D may be TRBD1 (5 bases). There are 20 residues in the CDR3. In germline, CDR1 is SGHVS, CDR2 FNYEAQ. V lost 5 bases, J lost 0 bases, and 23 bases lay in between. The CDR3 loop reads CASSPRPSGASASYNSPLHF. The CDR3 nucleotides read TGTGCCAGCAGCCCGAGACCGTCTGGGGCGTCGGCCTCCTATAATTCACCCCTCCACTTT.

The chain couples TRBV18 to TRBJ2-3; no clear D gene. V was pared by 3 bases and J by 9 bases, with 13 bases between. Per germline, CDR1 KGHSH and CDR2 LQKENI. The CDR3 has 13 residues. CDR3 in amino acids: CASSPLSGDTQYF. CDR3 DNA: TGTGCCAGCTCACCCCTGTCCGGCGACACGCAGTATTTT.